This passage covers 23 T cell receptor beta chains from one sample sequenced in a study of cytomegalovirus exposure and HLA in healthy donors. PCR primers comprised 60 Vbeta and 13 Jbeta primers. Repertoires were generated with immunoSEQ multiplex PCR, while TCRdb's copy carries only in-frame clones and drops some. The table includes some 180,000 clones, 75% to 90% detected once. Input material: PBMCs. These receptors were collected from a girl aged 5-17 years in good health and CMV-seropositive.

V is TRBV10-2 and J is TRBJ1-5; TRBD1 matches 8 bases. The germline V gene has CDR1 WSHSY and CDR2 SAAADI. V lost 3 bases to trimming and J lost 0 bases; unmatched junction nucleotides: 13. The CDR3 runs to 19 residues. In nucleotides, the CDR3 is TGCGCCAGCAGTGATCTACCGGGACAGGCGGTACCTAGCAATCAGCCCCAGCATTTT. Translated: CASSDLPGQAVPSNQPQHF.

The rearrangement joins TRBV10-3 to TRBJ2-7; maybe TRBD2 (7 bases). This CDR3 comprises 13 residues. Germline CDR1 reads ENHRY; CDR2 reads SYGVKD. Trimming stripped 6 bases from V and 5 bases from J, with 14 bases between. CDR3 region: CAIREGGINEQYF. CDR3 bases: TGTGCCATCAGGGAGGGGGGGATTAACGAGCAGTACTTC.

V and J are TRBV5-6 and TRBJ2-5; TRBD1 is a possible D gene (5 bases). This CDR3 is 11 amino acids long. Germline-derived CDR1 and CDR2 are SGHDT and YYEEEE. V was pared by 0 bases and J by 12 bases, with 9 bases between. The DNA for the CDR3 is TGTGCCAGCAGCTTGGGTTGGGGCGAGTACTTC. Its protein is CASSLGWGEYF.

The V gene is TRBV12-5, the J gene TRBJ1-2; TRBD1 matches 7 bases. This CDR3 is built from 15 residues. Germline CDR1 is LGHNT and CDR2 is FRNRAP. After removal of 1 base from V and 2 bases from J, the junction contained 4 bases not matched to a gene. CDR3 loop: CASGLGDSLNYGYTF. For the CDR3, the DNA is TGTGCTAGTGGTTTGGGGGACAGCCTAAACTATGGCTACACCTTC.

A few counts support this clone. This chain joins TRBV21-1 and TRBJ2-2; the table assigns TRBD1, which was not confirmed against the DNA. TRBV21-1 counts as a pseudogene. The CDR3 covers 16 residues. The CDR3 region has the DNA TGTGCCAGCAGTACGCGGGACAGATCGAACACCGGGGAGCTGTTTTTT. Its protein is CASSTRDRSNTGELFF.

The CDR3 nucleotides are TGTGCCTGGAGCAGGGTAAATGAGCAGTTCTTC. It encodes CAWSRVNEQFF. This chain links TRBV30 with TRBJ2-1; D possibly corresponds to TRBD1 (5 bases). CDR1 and CDR2 (germline): GTSNPN, SVGIG (reference sequence). With 3 bases removed from V and 7 bases from J, the gap between germline ends came to 7 bases. There are 11 residues in the CDR3.

A single count supports this clone. The chain links TRBV18 to TRBJ2-4; a weak D match, TRBD2 (5 bases). V lost 2 bases to trimming and J lost 7 bases, with 15 bases between them. The CDR3 consists of 15 residues. CDR1 is KGHSH, CDR2 LQKENI, per germline. The CDR3 here is CASSPTSGSVNIQYF. CDR3 nucleotides: TGTGCCAGCTCACCAACCTCTGGGAGCGTTAACATTCAGTACTTC.

CDR3: CASSLVSGAGYTF. CDR3 DNA sequence: TGTGCCAGCAGCTTGGTGTCTGGGGCTGGCTACACCTTC. This sequence joins TRBV7-6 and TRBJ1-2; the D gene is possibly TRBD1 (5 bases). Germline CDR1 reads SGHVS; CDR2 reads FNYEAQ. Trimming removed 3 bases from V and 7 bases from J, with 12 bases in between. The CDR3 covers 13 residues.

The chain is built from TRBV7-2 and TRBJ2-7; TRBD1 matches 11 bases. The CDR3 runs 13 residues. Germline loops: CDR1 SGHTA, CDR2 FQGNSA. Trimming removed 4 bases from V and 5 bases from J; junction bases left unmatched: 1. The CDR3: CASSWTGGHEQYF. The DNA of the CDR3 is TGTGCCAGCAGCTGGACAGGGGGCCACGAGCAGTACTTC.

This chain uses TRBV6-4 with TRBJ2-1, with no clear D. Trimming removed 3 bases from V and 6 bases from J, with 9 bases in between. Germline CDR1 is MRHNA and CDR2 is SNTAGT. The CDR3 spans 13 residues. The CDR3 DNA follows: TGTGCCAGCAGTGAGCGAGCGTTCAATGAGCAGTTCTTC. Protein sequence: CASSERAFNEQFF.

Here the CDR3 reads CASRATGGGYNEQFF. CDR3 DNA: TGTGCCAGCAGGGCTACAGGGGGCGGATACAATGAGCAGTTCTTC. The chain joins TRBV9 to TRBJ2-1; 9 bases line up with TRBD1. V shed 5 bases and J 4 bases; nucleotides not matched to a gene: 7. This CDR3 contains 15 residues. Germline V gives CDR1 SGDLS, CDR2 YYNGEE.

The chain employs TRBV19 and TRBJ1-4; D might be TRBD1 (5 bases). The CDR3 contains 14 residues. The germline CDR1 and CDR2 sequences are LNHDA and SQIVND (reference sequence). Between the trimmed V and J ends, which lost 3 bases and 8 bases, there was a span of 13 bases. This chain's CDR3 is CASSIDRVEEKLFF. The DNA of the CDR3 is TGTGCCAGTAGTATTGACAGAGTGGAGGAAAAACTGTTTTTT.

The gene calls are TRBV23-1 and TRBJ1-5; 7 bases align to TRBD1. TRBV23-1 is marked as an open reading frame, function uncertain. The CDR3 contains 19 residues. The ends lost 8 bases at V and 0 bases at J; junction bases unmatched: 19. Here the CDR3 reads CASRERDRDSEPSNQPQHF. The CDR3 DNA is TGCGCCAGCCGCGAGCGAGACCGGGACAGCGAACCTAGCAATCAGCCCCAGCATTTT.

J is TRBJ2-7 and V is TRBV2; the D gene is possibly TRBD1 (6 bases). Germline V gene data show CDR1 as SNHLY and CDR2 as FYNNEI. The CDR3 has 13 residues. V lost 5 bases, J lost 2 bases, and 10 bases lay in between. This CDR3 is CASSPGHPYEQYF. DNA of the CDR3: TGTGCCAGCAGTCCGGGACACCCCTACGAGCAGTACTTC.

This clone appeared a single time. The chain recombines TRBV6-6 with TRBJ1-1; D might be TRBD1 (5 bases). Trimming left V 11 bases short and J 1 base short, with 14 bases between. Germline-derived CDR1 and CDR2 are MNHNY and SVGAGI (reference sequence). This CDR3 has 13 amino acids. The CDR3 sequence: CAVPGGKNTEAFF. The CDR3 nucleotides are TGTGCCGTCCCCGGGGGAAAGAACACTGAAGCTTTCTTT.

V is TRBV5-5 and J is TRBJ2-1, with D possibly TRBD2 on 6 matching bases. V was trimmed by 1 base and J by 6 bases, leaving 11 bases between them. CDR1 and CDR2 from the germline V gene are SGHKS and YYEKEE (reference sequence). The CDR3 is made up of 14 amino acids. As DNA, the CDR3 is TGTGCCAGCAGCTTGACGGGGGAAATCAATGAGCAGTTCTTC. It encodes CASSLTGEINEQFF.

This clone was detected only once. The chain couples TRBV7-9 to TRBJ1-4, with 8 nucleotides matching TRBD1. From germline, CDR1 is SEHNR and CDR2 FQNEAQ (reference sequence). This CDR3 spans 14 amino acids. Trimming cost V 5 bases and J 7 bases; bases outside gene matches: 6. The CDR3 here is CASSRQGRVEKLFF. In nucleotides, the CDR3 is TGTGCCAGCAGCCGACAGGGGAGGGTTGAAAAACTGTTTTTT.

CDR3 protein: CASSVGQGPYEQYF. Written as DNA, the CDR3 is TGTGCCAGCAGTGTCGGACAGGGCCCCTACGAGCAGTACTTC. This chain connects TRBV25-1 to TRBJ2-7; 8 bases are shared with TRBD1. Germline loops: CDR1 MGHDK, CDR2 SYGVNS. There are 14 residues in the CDR3. V was clipped by 4 bases and J by 2 bases; unmatched bases: 4.

A few counts support this clone. This rearrangement joins TRBV7-8 to TRBJ1-3; TRBD1 agrees at 7 bases. Trimming removed 1 base from V and 4 bases from J; junction bases left unmatched: 10. The CDR3 contains 17 residues. CDR1 is SGHVS and CDR2 is FQNEAQ in the germline V gene. CDR3 nucleotide sequence: TGTGCCAGCAGCTTAGGACTGGAGGGGGCGCGGGGAAACACCATATATTTT. Translated: CASSLGLEGARGNTIYF.

The chain carries TRBV5-1 and TRBJ2-7, with D unclear. The V end lost 0 bases, the J end lost 2 bases, and 9 bases lay between the germline ends. Germline CDR1 and CDR2: SGHRS and YFSETQ. This CDR3 region has 14 residues. DNA for the CDR3: TGCGCCAGCAGCTTGGTTGCGGTGACCTACGAGCAGTACTTC. Protein product: CASSLVAVTYEQYF.

The J gene is TRBJ2-5, the V gene TRBV4-2; TRBD2 matches at 9 bases. Germline CDR1 reads LGHNA; CDR2 reads YNFKEQ. The CDR3 consists of 14 residues. Losses at the gene ends were 0 bases for V and 9 bases for J; bases not matched to a gene: 5. In DNA, the CDR3 is TGTGCCAGCAGCCAAGATGGACTAGCGACTTCCCAGTACTTC. Its translation: CASSQDGLATSQYF.

The chain uses TRBV7-8 and TRBJ2-5; 16 bases fit TRBD2. The CDR3 has 16 amino acids. Germline CDR1 is SGHVS and CDR2 is FQNEAQ. The V gene end was trimmed by 5 bases and the J gene end by 2 bases; junction bases not matched to a gene: 2. The CDR3 spells CASSPGLAGGQETQYF. In DNA form, the CDR3 reads TGTGCCAGCAGCCCGGGACTAGCGGGAGGGCAAGAGACCCAGTACTTC.

In this sample, this clone turned up once. The V and J genes are TRBV11-2 and TRBJ2-2; the D gene is possibly TRBD2 (6 bases). V was pared by 4 bases and J by 6 bases, with 15 bases between. The CDR3 consists of 15 residues. Germline CDR1 and CDR2: SGHAT and FQNNGV. Here the CDR3 DNA reads TGTGCCAGCAGCTCCAATAGCGGCCTCGCCGGGGAGCTGTTTTTT. It is translated as CASSSNSGLAGELFF.